A selection of T cell receptor beta chains follows, all from one sample in a study of shared clonotypes between healthy human individuals. Method: immunoSEQ multiplex PCR; TCRdb's copy keeps in-frame clones and lacks some. This sample has around 2.1 million clones; approximately 96% occur once, and the top ten carry approximately 0.13%. Sequencing used naive CD4+ T cells sorted from blood. The source is a man aged 18 to 35 in good health. Both conserved end residues are part of each CDR3. Fields, in order: D gene, V gene, J gene, clone size, CDR3 DNA, CDR3 protein. The D gene is left open where the match is weak. Some rows mark clone size as missing; the rest say once, few, many or name a class of expanded clone.

>.|TRBV28|TRBJ2-3|.
TGTGCCAGCAGTTTCTCCAGCGGGTACACAGATACGCAGTATTTT
CASSFSSGYTDTQYF
>TRBD1|TRBV5-8|TRBJ1-1|.
TGTGCCAGCAGCCGCTCGGGACAGCTGAACACTGAAGCTTTCTTT
CASSRSGQLNTEAFF
>.|TRBV5-4|TRBJ2-2|.
TGTGCCAGCAGCTCCGCGAACACCGGGGAGCTGTTTTTT
CASSSANTGELFF
>.|TRBV5-4|TRBJ1-2|.
TGTGCCAGCAGCGGGAACAGGGTCCTCGGCTACACCTTC
CASSGNRVLGYTF
>.|TRBV6-5|TRBJ1-2|.
TGTGCCAGCACCGCCGGCCGAGCTAACTATGGCTACACCTTC
CASTAGRANYGYTF
>TRBD1|TRBV18|TRBJ1-2|.
TGTGCCAGCTCACCCAAGCTCGACAGGGCCGACGGCTACACCTTC
CASSPKLDRADGYTF
>.|TRBV30|TRBJ1-2|.
TGTGCCTCGACGACTGGGAACTATGGCTACACCTTC
CASTTGNYGYTF
>.|TRBV29-1|TRBJ2-3|once
TGCAGCGTTGAAAGAGGGTCAGATACGCAGTATTTT
CSVERGSDTQYF
>TRBD1|TRBV25-1|TRBJ1-4|.
TGTGCCAGCAGTGGACAGGGTTGGGAAAAACTGTTTTTT
CASSGQGWEKLFF
>.|TRBV6-6|TRBJ1-1|once
TGTGCCAGCACCCCAACCGGGAAAATGAACACTGAAGCTTTCTTT
CASTPTGKMNTEAFF
>TRBD2|TRBV9|TRBJ2-5|.
TGTGCCAGCAGCGGCGGACTAGCGGGGGGGCAAGAGACCCAGTACTTC
CASSGGLAGGQETQYF
>.|TRBV6-1|TRBJ1-1|few
TGTGCCAGCTCGTCAGGGAAGAACACTGAAGCTTTCTTT
CASSSGKNTEAFF
>.|TRBV10-3|TRBJ1-3|.
TGTGCCATCAGTGACCCCTTCGGACGGAACTCTGGAAACACCATATATTTT
CAISDPFGRNSGNTIYF
>TRBD1|TRBV7-3|TRBJ1-6|few
TGTGCCAGCAGCTCGGGACAGGGGAATTCACCCCTCCACTTT
CASSSGQGNSPLHF
>TRBD2|TRBV6-1|TRBJ2-7|once
TGTGCCAGCAGTGAGGGCGGGAGCTCCTACGAGCAGTACTTC
CASSEGGSSYEQYF
>TRBD1|TRBV2|TRBJ1-6|.
TGTGCCAGCCGAGAAAAGTGGGGGACAGGACCAGGATCCTATAATTCACCCCTCCACTTT
CASREKWGTGPGSYNSPLHF
>.|TRBV5-4|TRBJ1-4|.
TGTGCCAGCAGCTTGTGGCAGGGAAATGAAAAACTGTTTTTT
CASSLWQGNEKLFF
>TRBD2|TRBV6-1|TRBJ2-3|.
TGTGCCAGCAGTGAGGGACTAGCGGGAGCAGATACGCAGTATTTT
CASSEGLAGADTQYF
>.|TRBV12-5|TRBJ2-2|.
TGTGCTAGTGGTTTGGACACTAAAGGACAGTTGACCGGGGAGCTGTTTTTT
CASGLDTKGQLTGELFF
>TRBD2|TRBV5-1|TRBJ2-7|.
TGCGCCAGCAGCTTGGGTCTAGCGGGGACCTACGAGCAGTACTTC
CASSLGLAGTYEQYF
>TRBD1|TRBV27|TRBJ2-1|.
TGTGCCAGCAGTTTAGTGGGGACAGGGGGCCTCTATGAGCAGTTCTTC
CASSLVGTGGLYEQFF
>.|TRBV7-9|TRBJ2-7|once
TGTGCCAGCAGCTTAGGGACTAAGATCTACGAGCAGTACTTC
CASSLGTKIYEQYF
>.|TRBV4-1|TRBJ1-4|.
TGCGCCAGCAGCCAAGATTTGGGGGGGACGGGCGAAAAACTGTTTTTT
CASSQDLGGTGEKLFF
>.|TRBV13|TRBJ1-6|few
TGTGCCAGCAGCTTTAGGCAGGGTGGATCACCCCTCCACTTT
CASSFRQGGSPLHF
>.|TRBV7-9|TRBJ2-1|.
TGTGCCAGCAGCTTAGGGTCGGAATACAATGAGCAGTTCTTC
CASSLGSEYNEQFF
>.|TRBV5-1|TRBJ2-2|once
TGCGCCAGCAGCGAAACCGGGACACTGCTAGGGGAGCTGTTTTTT
CASSETGTLLGELFF
>.|TRBV5-1|TRBJ2-3|few
TGCGCCAGCAGCTTGGGAGATACGCAGTATTTT
CASSLGDTQYF
>TRBD1|TRBV11-2|TRBJ1-2|.
TGTGCCAGCAGGTCCGGGACAGGCGGCTCTGGCTACACCTTC
CASRSGTGGSGYTF
>.|TRBV7-9|TRBJ2-3|once
TGTGCCAGCAGCTTAGTTACCGTAACAGATACGCAGTATTTT
CASSLVTVTDTQYF
>TRBD2|TRBV7-2|TRBJ2-3|.
TGTGCCAGCAGCCCCCCGGGACTAGCGTTTCCAGATACGCAGTATTTT
CASSPPGLAFPDTQYF
>.|TRBV6-5|TRBJ2-7|.
TGTGCCAGCAGTTTACGCGAGGGCTCCGGGTACGAGCAGTACTTC
CASSLREGSGYEQYF
>.|TRBV6-6|TRBJ1-1|.
TGTGCCAGCAGTTCTGGACAGATGAACACTGAAGCTTTCTTT
CASSSGQMNTEAFF
>TRBD1|TRBV7-8|TRBJ1-5|.
TGTGCCAGCAGCTTACAGGGGGGCGTCGGTCAGCCCCAGCATTTT
CASSLQGGVGQPQHF
>.|TRBV11-2|TRBJ2-2|.
TGTGCCAGCAGCTTTGGGACACCGAACACCGGGGAGCTGTTTTTT
CASSFGTPNTGELFF
>TRBD2|TRBV7-9|TRBJ2-1|.
TGTGCCAGCAGCTTCGGTAAGCTAGCGGGGGCCAATGAGCAGTTCTTC
CASSFGKLAGANEQFF
>TRBD1|TRBV28|TRBJ2-7|once
TGTGCCAGCAGATCCGGACAGGGCTACGAGCAGTACTTC
CASRSGQGYEQYF
>.|TRBV18|TRBJ2-7|.
TGTGCCAGCTCACCCGGGAATGATGGCGAGCAGTACTTC
CASSPGNDGEQYF
>TRBD2|TRBV7-2|TRBJ2-7|.
TGTGCCAGCAGCTTAGTACTAGCGGGAGGTTACGAGCAGTACTTC
CASSLVLAGGYEQYF
>TRBD1|TRBV7-9|TRBJ2-7|.
TGTGCCAGCAGCCCGCTCTTGGGACAGGGCCACTCCTACGAGCAGTACTTC
CASSPLLGQGHSYEQYF
>.|TRBV28|TRBJ1-4|.
TGTGCCAGCAGTTCGACGGATGAAAAACTGTTTTTT
CASSSTDEKLFF
>.|TRBV25-1|TRBJ1-2|.
TGTGCTTCCATGGGTTCTAACTATGGCTACACCTTC
CASMGSNYGYTF
>.|TRBV19|TRBJ2-3|.
TGTGCCAGTAATCACCTGGAAGCCGATACGCAGTATTTT
CASNHLEADTQYF
>.|TRBV19|TRBJ2-7|once
TGTGCCAGTAGTATAGGAGCTGAGGCGGGGTCCTACGAGCAGTACTTC
CASSIGAEAGSYEQYF
>TRBD1|TRBV6-1|TRBJ1-5|.
TGTGCCAGCAGTGAACGTCAGGGGGAAGTCAATCAGCCCCAGCATTTT
CASSERQGEVNQPQHF
>TRBD2|TRBV5-1|TRBJ2-2|once
TGCGCCAGCAGCTTAGTAGCGGGAGGGACCACCGGGGAGCTGTTTTTT
CASSLVAGGTTGELFF
>.|TRBV12-2|TRBJ2-7|once
TGTGCAGGGACCCCTAGCGCCTACGAGCAGTACTTC
CAGTPSAYEQYF
>TRBD1|TRBV19|TRBJ1-5|few
TGTGCCAGTAGTACGACAGGGGGTAGCAATCAGCCCCAGCATTTT
CASSTTGGSNQPQHF
>TRBD2|TRBV5-1|TRBJ2-7|.
TGCGCCAGCAGCTTGGTCGGGTGGCGAGCGGGGGCCCGGGACTACGAGCAGTACTTC
CASSLVGWRAGARDYEQYF
>.|TRBV10-2|TRBJ1-1|.
TGCGCCAGCAGTGATGTAGGACAGATGAACACTGAAGCTTTCTTT
CASSDVGQMNTEAFF
>.|TRBV30|TRBJ1-5|.
TGTGCCTGGAGTGTACGCAGGGATGGTCAGCCCCAGCATTTT
CAWSVRRDGQPQHF